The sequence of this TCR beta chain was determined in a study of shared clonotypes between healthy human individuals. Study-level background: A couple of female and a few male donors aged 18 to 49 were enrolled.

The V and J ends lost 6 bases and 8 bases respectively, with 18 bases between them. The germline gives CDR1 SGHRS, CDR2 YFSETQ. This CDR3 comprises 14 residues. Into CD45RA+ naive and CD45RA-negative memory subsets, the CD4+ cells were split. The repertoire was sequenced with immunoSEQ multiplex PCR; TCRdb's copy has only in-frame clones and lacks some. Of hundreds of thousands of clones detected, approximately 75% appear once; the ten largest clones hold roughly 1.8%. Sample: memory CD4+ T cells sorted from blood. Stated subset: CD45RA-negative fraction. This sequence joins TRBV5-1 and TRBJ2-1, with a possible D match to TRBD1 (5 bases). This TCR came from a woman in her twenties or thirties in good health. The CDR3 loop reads CASKTQGAVDEQFF. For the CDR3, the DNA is TGCGCCAGCAAAACCCAGGGCGCGGTGGATGAGCAGTTCTTC. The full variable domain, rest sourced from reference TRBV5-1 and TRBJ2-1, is KAGVTQTPRYLIKTRGQQVTLSCSPISGHRSVSWYQQTPGQGLQFLFEYFSETQRNKGNFPGRFSGRQFSNSRSEMNVSTLELGDSALYLCASKTQGAVDEQFFGPGTRLTVL.